The clone carrying this T cell receptor (beta chain) showed up just a few times. Its antigen is currently unknown. These data come from a study of T-cell reconstitution after alpha-beta-depleted transplantation in children. General study findings and limits: Two months or so post-transplant, alpha-beta T cells reportedly derived from several hundred expanded graft clones. Hyperexpanded clones declined; after one year, newly produced T cells mostly supplied diversity.

Deletions cut 5 bases from V and 9 bases from J, with 8 bases between. There are 11 residues in the CDR3. TCRbeta library construction was performed incorporating unique molecular identifiers. TCRdb passed the PCR reads through MiXCR, listing each CDR3 protein once. The sample lists about 200,000 distinct CDR3 sequences, approximately 15% occurring once. The sequenced sample was PBMCs, mostly from graft donor cells, obtained 360 days after TCRalphabeta/CD19-depleted stem cell transplant. The genes are TRBV12-3 or TRBV12-4 and TRBJ2-1, with D possibly being TRBD1 (5 bases). This TCR was recovered from a male patient aged 2 to 10 who had a stem cell transplant for acute lymphoblastic leukemia, so the T cells may come from the graft donor. The CDR3 here is CASSRTLEQFF. The CDR3 bases are TGTGCCAGCAGTAGGACACTTGAGCAGTTCTTC.